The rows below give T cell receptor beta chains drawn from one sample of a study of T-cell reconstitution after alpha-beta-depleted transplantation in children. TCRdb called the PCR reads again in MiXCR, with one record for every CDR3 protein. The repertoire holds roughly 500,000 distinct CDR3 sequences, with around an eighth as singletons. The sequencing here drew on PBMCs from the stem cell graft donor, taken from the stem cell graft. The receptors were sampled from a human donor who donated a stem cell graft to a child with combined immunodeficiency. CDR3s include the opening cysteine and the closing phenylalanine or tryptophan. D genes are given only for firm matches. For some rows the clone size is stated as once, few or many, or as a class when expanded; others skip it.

CDR3: CASSFWTDGGNEQFF
DNA: TGTGCCAGCAGCTTCTGGACAGACGGGGGGAATGAGCAGTTCTTC
V: TRBV11-2
size: many
D: NA
J: TRBJ2-1

CDR3: CASSQGRSNEQFF
DNA: TGCGCCAGCAGCCAAGGTCGCAGCAATGAGCAGTTCTTC
V: TRBV4-3
size: many
D: NA
J: TRBJ2-1

CDR3: CASSLGAGTSDQPQHF
DNA: TGTGCCAGCAGTTTGGGGGCAGGGACAAGCGATCAGCCCCAGCATTTT
V: TRBV27
size: NA
D: NA
J: TRBJ1-5

CDR3: CASSPGPLGGANVLTF
DNA: TGTGCCAGCTCACCGGGTCCCCTGGGGGGGGCCAACGTCCTGACTTTC
V: TRBV18
size: NA
D: NA
J: TRBJ2-6

CDR3: CASSIGQGYGYTF
DNA: TGTGCCAGCAGTATTGGACAGGGCTATGGCTACACCTTC
V: TRBV12-3/TRBV12-4
size: NA
D: TRBD1
J: TRBJ1-2

CDR3: CASSLIAGTSRYGYTF
DNA: TGTGCCAGCAGTTTGATTGCAGGAACATCTCGCTATGGCTACACCTTC
V: TRBV12-3/TRBV12-4
size: NA
D: NA
J: TRBJ1-2

CDR3: CSVGKNTEAFF
DNA: TGCAGCGTTGGAAAGAACACTGAAGCTTTCTTT
V: TRBV29-1
size: few
D: NA
J: TRBJ1-1

CDR3: CASSEAGSGANVLTF
DNA: TGTGCCAGCAGTGAAGCAGGGTCTGGGGCCAACGTCCTGACTTTC
V: TRBV6-1
size: many
D: NA
J: TRBJ2-6

CDR3: CSVEGQGMYNEQFF
DNA: TGCAGCGTGGAGGGACAGGGGATGTACAATGAGCAGTTCTTC
V: TRBV29-1
size: NA
D: TRBD1
J: TRBJ2-1

CDR3: CAGASGTVNTGELFF
DNA: TGTGCCGGAGCATCCGGGACAGTGAACACCGGGGAGCTGTTTTTT
V: TRBV7-9
size: NA
D: TRBD1
J: TRBJ2-2

CDR3: CASSLSPPSGNEQFF
DNA: TGTGCCAGCAGCCTGAGTCCGCCTTCGGGCAATGAGCAGTTCTTC
V: TRBV7-9
size: NA
D: NA
J: TRBJ2-1

CDR3: CSASGVQTDTQYF
DNA: TGCAGTGCATCCGGGGTTCAAACAGATACGCAGTATTTT
V: TRBV20-1
size: NA
D: NA
J: TRBJ2-3

CDR3: CASSGLAGAHNEQFF
DNA: TGCGCCAGCAGCGGACTAGCGGGAGCCCACAATGAGCAGTTCTTC
V: TRBV5-1
size: few
D: TRBD2
J: TRBJ2-1

CDR3: CASSKRTSGTYEQYF
DNA: TGCGCCAGCAGCAAGCGGACTAGCGGCACCTACGAGCAGTACTTC
V: TRBV5-1
size: NA
D: TRBD2
J: TRBJ2-7

CDR3: CAIRRTSGSGDEQFF
DNA: TGTGCCATCAGGAGGACTAGCGGGAGCGGGGATGAGCAGTTCTTC
V: TRBV10-3
size: many
D: TRBD2
J: TRBJ2-1

CDR3: CASRRTPGTGDTGELFF
DNA: TGTGCCAGCAGACGAACGCCCGGGACAGGGGACACCGGGGAGCTGTTTTTT
V: TRBV6-2/TRBV6-3
size: NA
D: TRBD1
J: TRBJ2-2